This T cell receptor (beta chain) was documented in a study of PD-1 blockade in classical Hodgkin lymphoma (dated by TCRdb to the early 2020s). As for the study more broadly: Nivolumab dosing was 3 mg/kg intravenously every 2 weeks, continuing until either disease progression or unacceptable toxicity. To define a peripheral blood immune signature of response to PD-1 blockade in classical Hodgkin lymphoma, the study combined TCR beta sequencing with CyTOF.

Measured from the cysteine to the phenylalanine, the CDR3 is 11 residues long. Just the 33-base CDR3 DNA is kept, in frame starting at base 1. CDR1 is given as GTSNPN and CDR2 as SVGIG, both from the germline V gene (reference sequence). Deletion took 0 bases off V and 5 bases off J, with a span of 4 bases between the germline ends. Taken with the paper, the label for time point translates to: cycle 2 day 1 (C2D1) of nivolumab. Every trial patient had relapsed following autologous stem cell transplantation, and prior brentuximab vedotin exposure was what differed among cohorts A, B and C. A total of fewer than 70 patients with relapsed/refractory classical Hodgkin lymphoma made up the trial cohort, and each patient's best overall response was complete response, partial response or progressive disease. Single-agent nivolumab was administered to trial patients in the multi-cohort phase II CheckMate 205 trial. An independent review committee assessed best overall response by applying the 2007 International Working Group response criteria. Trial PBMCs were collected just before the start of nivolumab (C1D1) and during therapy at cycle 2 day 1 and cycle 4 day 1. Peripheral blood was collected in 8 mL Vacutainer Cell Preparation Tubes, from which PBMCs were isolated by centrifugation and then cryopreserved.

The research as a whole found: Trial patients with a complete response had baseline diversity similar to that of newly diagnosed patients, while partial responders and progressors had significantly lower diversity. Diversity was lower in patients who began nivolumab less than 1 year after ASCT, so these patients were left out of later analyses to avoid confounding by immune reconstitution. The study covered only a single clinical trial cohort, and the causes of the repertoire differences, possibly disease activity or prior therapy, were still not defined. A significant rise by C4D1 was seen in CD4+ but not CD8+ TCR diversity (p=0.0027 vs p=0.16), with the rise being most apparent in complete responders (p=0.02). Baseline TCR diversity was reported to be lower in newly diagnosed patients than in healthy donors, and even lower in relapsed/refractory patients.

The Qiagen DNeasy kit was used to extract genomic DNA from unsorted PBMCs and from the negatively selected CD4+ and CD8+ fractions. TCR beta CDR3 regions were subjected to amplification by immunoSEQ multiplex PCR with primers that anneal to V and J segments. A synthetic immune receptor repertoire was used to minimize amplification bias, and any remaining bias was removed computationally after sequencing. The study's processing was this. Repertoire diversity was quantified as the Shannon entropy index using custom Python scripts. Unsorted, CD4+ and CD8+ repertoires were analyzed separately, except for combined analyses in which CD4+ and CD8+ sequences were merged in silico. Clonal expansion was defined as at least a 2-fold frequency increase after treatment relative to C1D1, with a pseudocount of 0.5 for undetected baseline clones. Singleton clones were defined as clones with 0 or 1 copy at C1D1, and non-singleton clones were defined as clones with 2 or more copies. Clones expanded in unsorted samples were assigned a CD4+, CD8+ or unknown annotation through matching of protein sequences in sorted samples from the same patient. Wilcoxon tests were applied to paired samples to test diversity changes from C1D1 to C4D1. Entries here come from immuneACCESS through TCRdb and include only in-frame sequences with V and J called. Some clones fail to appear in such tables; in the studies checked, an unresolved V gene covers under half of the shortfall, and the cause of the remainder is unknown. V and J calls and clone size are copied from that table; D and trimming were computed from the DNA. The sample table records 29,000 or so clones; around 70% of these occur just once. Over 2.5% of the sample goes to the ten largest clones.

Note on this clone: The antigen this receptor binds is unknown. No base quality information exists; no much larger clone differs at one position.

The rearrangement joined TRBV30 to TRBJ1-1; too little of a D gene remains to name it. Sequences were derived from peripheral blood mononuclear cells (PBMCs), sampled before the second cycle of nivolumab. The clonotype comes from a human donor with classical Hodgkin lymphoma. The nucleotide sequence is TGTGCCTGGAGTGTACAGACTGAAGCTTTCTTT. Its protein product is CAWSVQTEAFF.